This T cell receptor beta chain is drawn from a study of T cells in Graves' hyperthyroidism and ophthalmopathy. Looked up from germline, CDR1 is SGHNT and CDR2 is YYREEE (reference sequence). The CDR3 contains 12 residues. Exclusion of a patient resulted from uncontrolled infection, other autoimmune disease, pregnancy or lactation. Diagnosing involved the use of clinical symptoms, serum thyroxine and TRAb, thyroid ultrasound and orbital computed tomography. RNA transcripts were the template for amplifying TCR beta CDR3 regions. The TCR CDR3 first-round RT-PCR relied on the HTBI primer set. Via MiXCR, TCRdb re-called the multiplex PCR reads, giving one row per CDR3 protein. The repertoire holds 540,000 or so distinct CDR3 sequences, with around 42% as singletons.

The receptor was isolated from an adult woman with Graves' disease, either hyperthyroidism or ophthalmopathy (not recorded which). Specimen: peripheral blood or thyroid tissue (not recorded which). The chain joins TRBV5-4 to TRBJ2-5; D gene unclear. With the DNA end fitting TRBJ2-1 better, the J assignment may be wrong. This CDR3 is CASSVRHNEQFF. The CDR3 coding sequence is TGTGCCAGCAGCGTGAGGCACAATGAGCAGTTCTTC.